Reported below is one TCR beta chain. The antigen is not known. The record originates from a study of cytomegalovirus exposure and HLA in healthy donors. Across the whole study: Among the 398 genotyped donors, approximately 80% were placed in the Caucasian-associated ancestry cluster. The study's findings and limits: Researchers reported in a later analysis that a missense DCLRE1C variant was tied to TCR beta V- and J-gene trimming. The classifier was said to identify cytomegalovirus status with high specificity and sensitivity.

Trimming left V 5 bases short and J 5 bases short, with 19 bases between. CDR3 length: 16 amino acids. CDR1 and CDR2 from the germline V gene are MGHRA and YSYEKL. With 60 Vbeta and 13 Jbeta primers, the PCR was carried out. Per the study methods: Around 10 million of the 60 million to 80 million unique TCR beta chains counted in a later analysis were shared. Profiled with immunoSEQ multiplex PCR; TCRdb holds only in-frame clones, not every one. That table furnishes V, J and clone size, whereas the DNA furnished D and trimming. This table has over 150,000 clones, roughly 85% appearing once. V is TRBV4-1 and J is TRBJ2-1; D might be TRBD2 (5 bases). The specimen was PBMCs. This clonotype was obtained from a boy aged 2 to 10 in good health and CMV-seronegative. As DNA, the CDR3 is TGCGCCAGCAGCTTTATTATCAGCGGACCGAACAATGAGCAGTTCTTC. Protein: CASSFIISGPNNEQFF.